This TCR beta chain was sequenced in a study of cytomegalovirus exposure and HLA in healthy donors. Broader study findings: It was likely that a cluster of highly shared sequence variants was a sequencing artifact. DRB1 showed the most TCR associations and HLA-C the fewest in a later analysis, as rates varied by HLA locus. Presence/absence comparisons presumed near-even sequencing depth among donors. Based on reports, TCR beta sequences accurately predicted HLA-A and HLA-B alleles for most subjects.

It was with 60 Vbeta and 13 Jbeta primers that the PCR ran. Only in-frame clones appear in the TCRdb table, and some are missing; sequencing was by immunoSEQ multiplex PCR. The sample shows approximately 150,000 clones, around 81% of them seen only once. This clone is a singleton in its sample. The antigen is unknown. The sample consisted of PBMCs. The source is a middle-aged man in good health and CMV-seronegative.

CDR3 sequence (DNA): TGCAGTGCCACGAAGGGGGAGACCCAGTACTTC. Its translation: CSATKGETQYF. The chain employs TRBV20-1 and TRBJ2-5, with D possibly being TRBD1 (5 bases). V was pared by 6 bases and J by 5 bases, with 10 bases between. The CDR3 sequence is 11 residues long. CDR1 is DFQATT, CDR2 SNEGSKA, per germline (reference sequence).